A selection of T cell receptor beta chains follows, all from one sample in a study of control samples from healthy donors and cancer patients. Produced via immunoSEQ multiplex PCR; TCRdb's table is partial and in-frame only. Of roughly 180,000 clones listed, 85% to 95% are singletons. The sample comprised blood. Receptors were obtained from a woman aged 18-29 years in good health. Both conserved end residues are part of each CDR3. Each record gives: J gene, CDR3 length, clone size, D gene, V gene, CDR3 protein, CDR3 DNA. The D gene is left open where the match is weak. The listing skips clone size in some rows; elsewhere it reads once, few, many or a size class.

TRBJ2-1 | 18 | - | TRBD1 | TRBV19 | CASSILQGALGSYNEQFF | TGTGCCAGTAGTATCCTACAGGGGGCCTTAGGGTCCTACAATGAGCAGTTCTTC
TRBJ2-3 | 14 | once | - | TRBV11-2 | CASSLVIVSDTQYF | TGTGCCAGCAGCTTAGTTATTGTCTCAGATACGCAGTATTTT
TRBJ1-1 | 16 | - | - | TRBV7-2 | CASSLGQRDIDIGAFF | TGTGCCAGCAGCTTAGGGCAACGGGACATTGACATCGGAGCTTTCTTT
TRBJ1-5 | 13 | - | - | TRBV2 | CASRGFSNQPQHF | TGTGCCAGCAGGGGGTTTAGCAATCAGCCCCAGCATTTT
TRBJ1-1 | 13 | - | - | TRBV11-2 | CASSLDSWSEAFF | TGTGCCAGCAGCTTAGACTCCTGGTCTGAAGCTTTCTTT
TRBJ2-2 | 14 | - | - | TRBV10-3 | CAISPERNTGELFF | TGTGCCATCAGCCCGGAGAGGAACACCGGGGAGCTGTTTTTT
TRBJ2-3 | 16 | - | TRBD2 | TRBV7-2 | CASSSRTSGGTDTQYF | TGTGCCAGCAGCTCTCGGACTAGCGGGGGAACAGATACGCAGTATTTT
TRBJ2-7 | 13 | - | TRBD1 | TRBV6-5 | CASSFPGTDEQYF | TGTGCCAGCAGTTTCCCCGGGACAGACGAGCAGTACTTC
TRBJ2-7 | 14 | - | - | TRBV7-6 | CASSFSEGFYEQYF | TGTGCCAGCAGCTTTAGTGAGGGGTTCTACGAGCAGTACTTC
TRBJ1-2 | 14 | - | - | TRBV11-2 | CASSLVGDNYGYTF | TGTGCCAGCAGCTTAGTGGGGGATAACTATGGCTACACCTTC
TRBJ1-5 | 17 | - | - | TRBV4-1 | CASSPSPLRGRFQPQHF | TGCGCCAGCAGCCCCTCCCCGTTGCGGGGGCGGTTTCAGCCCCAGCATTTT
TRBJ2-7 | 12 | - | - | TRBV6-5 | CASSRQGGEQYF | TGTGCCAGCAGTCGTCAGGGCGGCGAGCAGTACTTC
TRBJ1-2 | 12 | - | - | TRBV28 | CASSFQGRGYTF | TGTGCCAGCAGTTTCCAGGGGAGGGGCTACACCTTC
TRBJ1-5 | 15 | - | - | TRBV5-5 | CASSFLGNSNQPQHF | TGTGCCAGCAGCTTCCTAGGAAATAGCAATCAGCCCCAGCATTTT
TRBJ1-2 | 14 | - | - | TRBV5-1 | CASSKGGSSYGYTF | TGCGCCAGCAGCAAGGGAGGGAGTTCCTATGGCTACACCTTC
TRBJ2-7 | 15 | few | TRBD2 | TRBV28 | CASSFHGAGAREQYF | TGTGCCAGCAGCTTCCACGGGGCGGGAGCGCGGGAGCAGTACTTC
TRBJ2-3 | 16 | - | TRBD2 | TRBV27 | CASRPGTSGRTDTQYF | TGTGCCAGCAGACCCGGGACTAGCGGGAGAACAGATACGCAGTATTTT
TRBJ2-7 | 16 | - | TRBD2 | TRBV18 | CASSSRGLAGAYEQYF | TGTGCCAGCTCATCCCGGGGACTAGCGGGAGCCTACGAGCAGTACTTC
TRBJ1-1 | 13 | - | TRBD1 | TRBV29-1 | CSAGTGGYTEAFF | TGCAGCGCCGGGACAGGGGGGTACACTGAAGCTTTCTTT
TRBJ2-7 | 15 | - | - | TRBV11-3 | CASSLLPRAGYEQYF | TGTGCCAGCAGCCTTCTGCCCAGGGCAGGCTACGAGCAGTACTTC
TRBJ1-4 | 12 | - | - | TRBV11-1 | CASSLAGEKLFF | TGTGCCAGCAGCTTAGCGGGGGAAAAACTGTTTTTT
TRBJ2-6 | 13 | - | - | TRBV7-2 | CASTTSGANVLTF | TGTGCCAGCACCACGTCTGGGGCCAACGTCCTGACTTTC
TRBJ1-5 | 16 | - | TRBD1 | TRBV19 | CASSMGGTGWVQPQHF | TGTGCCAGTAGTATGGGAGGGACAGGGTGGGTTCAGCCCCAGCATTTT
TRBJ1-1 | 15 | - | - | TRBV19 | CASTRPGTPNTEAFF | TGTGCCAGTACCCGGCCGGGGACGCCGAACACTGAAGCTTTCTTT
TRBJ1-2 | 15 | once | - | TRBV6-2/TRBV6-3 | CASSSPDTSNYGYTF | TGTGCCAGCAGTTCCCCCGACACGTCTAACTATGGCTACACCTTC
TRBJ2-5 | 13 | - | - | TRBV7-3 | CASSFGGTETQYF | TGTGCCAGCAGCTTCGGGGGAACCGAGACCCAGTACTTC
TRBJ1-3 | 16 | - | - | TRBV28 | CASSPQGGRSGNTIYF | TGTGCCAGCAGCCCTCAAGGGGGACGCTCTGGAAACACCATATATTTT